These 14 T cell receptor beta chains came from one sample sequenced in a study of shared clonotypes between healthy human individuals. Produced via immunoSEQ multiplex PCR; TCRdb's table is partial and in-frame only. The data show roughly 2,500,000 clones, 80% to 95% seen once. Sequencing used naive CD4+ T cells from PBMCs. Subset meaning: CD45RA+ positively selected. The receptors were gathered from a man between 18 and 29 years old in good health. Some clones in this sample may be carry-over from other donors' samples.

The chain uses TRBV14 and TRBJ1-2, with TRBD1 as a possible D gene (6 bases). The CDR3 loop spans 13 amino acids. In germline, CDR1 is SGHDN, CDR2 FVKESK. V was trimmed by 5 bases and J by 7 bases, leaving 14 bases between them. The CDR3 reads CASSEGGYRGYTF. CDR3 DNA sequence: TGTGCCAGCAGCGAAGGGGGGTATCGTGGCTACACCTTC.

The rearrangement links TRBV28 to TRBJ1-5; 7 bases map to TRBD1. There are 13 residues in the CDR3. The V and J ends lost 6 bases and 4 bases, in that order; junction bases with no gene match: 3. Germline V gene sequence: CDR1 MDHEN, CDR2 SYDVKM. The CDR3 DNA reads as TGTGCCAGCAGGGACAGGTTTAATCAGCCCCAGCATTTT. Translation gives CASRDRFNQPQHF.

V usage is TRBV9 and J usage is TRBJ2-3; D unclear. CDR3 length: 14 residues. V was trimmed by 4 bases and J by 0 bases, leaving 9 bases between them. The V gene's germline CDR1 is SGDLS and CDR2 YYNGEE. Here the CDR3 DNA reads TGTGCCAGCAGCAAGGCGCCTAGCACAGATACGCAGTATTTT. Its translation is CASSKAPSTDTQYF. Looking up the rest from reference TRBV9 and TRBJ2-3 gives the full variable domain: DSGVTQTPKHLITATGQRVTLRCSPRSGDLSVYWYQQSLDQGLQFLIQYYNGEERAKGNILERFSAQQFPDLHSELNLSSLELGDSALYFCASSKAPSTDTQYFGPGTRLTVL.

A single count supports this clone. The J gene is TRBJ2-3, the V gene TRBV28; 15 positions agree with TRBD2. Trimming cost V 5 bases and J 2 bases; bases outside gene matches: 17. Germline V gives CDR1 MDHEN, CDR2 SYDVKM. This CDR3 has 21 residues. The CDR3 loop reads CASSPRPWTSGGGRPTDTQYF. The CDR3 DNA sequence: TGTGCCAGCAGTCCCCGCCCCTGGACTAGCGGGGGGGGGAGACCCACAGATACGCAGTATTTT.

This rearrangement joins TRBV6-1 to TRBJ2-1; D not resolved. V lost 4 bases and J lost 10, with 5 bases in between. This CDR3 has 10 residues. The germline V gene has CDR1 MNHNS and CDR2 SASEGT. CDR3 sequence reads: CASSVREQFF. CDR3 nucleotides: TGTGCCAGCAGTGTCCGAGAGCAGTTCTTC.

The chain joins TRBV5-6 to TRBJ2-7, with 9 bases identical to TRBD2. This CDR3 has 16 amino acids. Germline CDR1 reads SGHDT; CDR2 reads YYEEEE. V gave up 0 bases and J gave up 3 bases; unmatched junction bases: 7. This CDR3 is CASSLGLAGSVYEQYF. The CDR3 DNA is TGTGCCAGCAGCTTGGGCCTAGCGGGATCGGTCTACGAGCAGTACTTC.

The chain employs TRBV7-2 and TRBJ1-2, with 8 bases lining up with TRBD1. V trimming: 5 bases; J trimming: 8 bases; junction bases outside the gene matches: 10. This CDR3 region has 14 residues. Germline V gene data show CDR1 as SGHTA and CDR2 as FQGNSA. CDR3: CASSKDRGNGGYTF. In DNA, the CDR3 is TGTGCCAGCAGCAAAGACAGGGGCAACGGGGGCTACACCTTC.

Regarding this clone: The sample has other DNA sequences that encode this CDR3 too. The rearrangement uses TRBV7-2 and TRBJ1-5; no clear D gene. V dropped 6 bases and J dropped 1 base, with 7 bases sitting between them. The CDR3 length is 13 residues. Germline CDR1 SGHTA, CDR2 FQGNSA. The DNA of the CDR3 is TGTGCCAGCAGTCTATCGAGCAATCAGCCCCAGCATTTT. Its protein is CASSLSSNQPQHF.

This chain connects TRBV9 to TRBJ2-1, with 10 nucleotides matching TRBD2. V lost 0 bases and J lost 8; bases outside the gene matches: 2. Germline V gene data show CDR1 as SGDLS and CDR2 as YYNGEE. CDR3 size: 14 residues. The CDR3 nucleotides read TGTGCCAGCAGCGTAGTAGCGGGAGGCGATGAGCAGTTCTTC. Translating it yields CASSVVAGGDEQFF.

The chain joins TRBV5-1 to TRBJ1-4; unclear D gene. Between the trimmed V and J ends, which lost 4 bases and 7 bases, there was a span of 14 bases. CDR3 length equals 14 residues. The V gene's germline CDR1 is SGHRS and CDR2 YFSETQ. The CDR3 DNA sequence: TGCGCCAGCAGCCCAGACATAAACTCTGAAAAACTGTTTTTT. It encodes CASSPDINSEKLFF. The whole variable domain, filled in from reference TRBV5-1 and TRBJ1-4, reads KAGVTQTPRYLIKTRGQQVTLSCSPISGHRSVSWYQQTPGQGLQFLFEYFSETQRNKGNFPGRFSGRQFSNSRSEMNVSTLELGDSALYLCASSPDINSEKLFFGSGTQLSVL.

The V and J genes are TRBV6-1 and TRBJ2-2, with TRBD2 matching over 11 bases. The CDR3 has 15 residues. Trimming took 0 bases from V and 7 from J; bases not matched to a gene: 1. CDR1 is MNHNS, CDR2 SASEGT, per germline. The CDR3 sequence: CASSEAGTSGGELFF. CDR3 coding DNA: TGTGCCAGCAGTGAAGCGGGGACTAGCGGCGGGGAGCTGTTTTTT.

This clone has a single count. Other DNA sequences within the sample encode an identical CDR3. The chain has TRBV28 and TRBJ2-1, with TRBD2 as a possible D gene (5 bases). V lost 3 bases, J lost 0 bases, and 6 bases lay in between. Germline CDR1 is MDHEN and CDR2 is SYDVKM. The CDR3 length is 14 residues. The CDR3 loop reads CASSLRVSYNEQFF. The CDR3 DNA reads as TGTGCCAGCAGTTTGCGGGTCTCCTACAATGAGCAGTTCTTC.

V and J are TRBV7-2 and TRBJ2-7, with TRBD2 matching 14 bases. Germline V gene lookup returns CDR1 SGHTA and CDR2 FQGNSA. The CDR3 totals 17 residues. After removal of 5 bases from V and 5 bases from J, the junction contained 11 bases not matched to a gene. Here the CDR3 DNA reads TGTGCCAGCAGCCTTTCCGGGACTAGCGGGAGATTTAACGAGCAGTACTTC. Its translation: CASSLSGTSGRFNEQYF.

Concerning this clone itself: One end of the junction varies from germline; a read error may be responsible. J is TRBJ1-2 and V is TRBV6-6; D is undetermined. CDR3 length: 15 amino acids. The V gene's germline CDR1 is MNHNY and CDR2 SVGAGI (reference sequence). The CDR3 sequence: CASRPGEGYLRSFAF. The CDR3 DNA reads TGTGCCAGCAGGCCCGGGGAGGGATACTTACGTAGTTTTGCCTTC.